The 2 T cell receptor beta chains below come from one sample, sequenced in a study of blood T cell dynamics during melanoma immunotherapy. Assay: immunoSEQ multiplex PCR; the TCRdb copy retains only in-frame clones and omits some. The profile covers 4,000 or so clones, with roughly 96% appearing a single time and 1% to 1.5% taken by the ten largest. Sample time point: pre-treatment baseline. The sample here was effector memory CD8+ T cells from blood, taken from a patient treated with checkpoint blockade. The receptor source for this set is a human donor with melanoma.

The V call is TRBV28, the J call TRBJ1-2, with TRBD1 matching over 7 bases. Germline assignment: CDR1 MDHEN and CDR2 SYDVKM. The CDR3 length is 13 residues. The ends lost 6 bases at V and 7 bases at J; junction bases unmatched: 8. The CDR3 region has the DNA TGTGCCAGCAGCAGGGGGATTAAGCTTGGCTACACCTTC. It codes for CASSRGIKLGYTF.

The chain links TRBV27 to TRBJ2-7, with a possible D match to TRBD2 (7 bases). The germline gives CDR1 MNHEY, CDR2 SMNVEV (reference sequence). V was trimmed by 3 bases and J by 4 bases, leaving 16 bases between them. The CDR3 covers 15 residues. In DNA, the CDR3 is TGTGCCAGCAGTTTCCGTGTGGGAGGGGGTTACGAGCAGTACTTC. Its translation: CASSFRVGGGYEQYF.